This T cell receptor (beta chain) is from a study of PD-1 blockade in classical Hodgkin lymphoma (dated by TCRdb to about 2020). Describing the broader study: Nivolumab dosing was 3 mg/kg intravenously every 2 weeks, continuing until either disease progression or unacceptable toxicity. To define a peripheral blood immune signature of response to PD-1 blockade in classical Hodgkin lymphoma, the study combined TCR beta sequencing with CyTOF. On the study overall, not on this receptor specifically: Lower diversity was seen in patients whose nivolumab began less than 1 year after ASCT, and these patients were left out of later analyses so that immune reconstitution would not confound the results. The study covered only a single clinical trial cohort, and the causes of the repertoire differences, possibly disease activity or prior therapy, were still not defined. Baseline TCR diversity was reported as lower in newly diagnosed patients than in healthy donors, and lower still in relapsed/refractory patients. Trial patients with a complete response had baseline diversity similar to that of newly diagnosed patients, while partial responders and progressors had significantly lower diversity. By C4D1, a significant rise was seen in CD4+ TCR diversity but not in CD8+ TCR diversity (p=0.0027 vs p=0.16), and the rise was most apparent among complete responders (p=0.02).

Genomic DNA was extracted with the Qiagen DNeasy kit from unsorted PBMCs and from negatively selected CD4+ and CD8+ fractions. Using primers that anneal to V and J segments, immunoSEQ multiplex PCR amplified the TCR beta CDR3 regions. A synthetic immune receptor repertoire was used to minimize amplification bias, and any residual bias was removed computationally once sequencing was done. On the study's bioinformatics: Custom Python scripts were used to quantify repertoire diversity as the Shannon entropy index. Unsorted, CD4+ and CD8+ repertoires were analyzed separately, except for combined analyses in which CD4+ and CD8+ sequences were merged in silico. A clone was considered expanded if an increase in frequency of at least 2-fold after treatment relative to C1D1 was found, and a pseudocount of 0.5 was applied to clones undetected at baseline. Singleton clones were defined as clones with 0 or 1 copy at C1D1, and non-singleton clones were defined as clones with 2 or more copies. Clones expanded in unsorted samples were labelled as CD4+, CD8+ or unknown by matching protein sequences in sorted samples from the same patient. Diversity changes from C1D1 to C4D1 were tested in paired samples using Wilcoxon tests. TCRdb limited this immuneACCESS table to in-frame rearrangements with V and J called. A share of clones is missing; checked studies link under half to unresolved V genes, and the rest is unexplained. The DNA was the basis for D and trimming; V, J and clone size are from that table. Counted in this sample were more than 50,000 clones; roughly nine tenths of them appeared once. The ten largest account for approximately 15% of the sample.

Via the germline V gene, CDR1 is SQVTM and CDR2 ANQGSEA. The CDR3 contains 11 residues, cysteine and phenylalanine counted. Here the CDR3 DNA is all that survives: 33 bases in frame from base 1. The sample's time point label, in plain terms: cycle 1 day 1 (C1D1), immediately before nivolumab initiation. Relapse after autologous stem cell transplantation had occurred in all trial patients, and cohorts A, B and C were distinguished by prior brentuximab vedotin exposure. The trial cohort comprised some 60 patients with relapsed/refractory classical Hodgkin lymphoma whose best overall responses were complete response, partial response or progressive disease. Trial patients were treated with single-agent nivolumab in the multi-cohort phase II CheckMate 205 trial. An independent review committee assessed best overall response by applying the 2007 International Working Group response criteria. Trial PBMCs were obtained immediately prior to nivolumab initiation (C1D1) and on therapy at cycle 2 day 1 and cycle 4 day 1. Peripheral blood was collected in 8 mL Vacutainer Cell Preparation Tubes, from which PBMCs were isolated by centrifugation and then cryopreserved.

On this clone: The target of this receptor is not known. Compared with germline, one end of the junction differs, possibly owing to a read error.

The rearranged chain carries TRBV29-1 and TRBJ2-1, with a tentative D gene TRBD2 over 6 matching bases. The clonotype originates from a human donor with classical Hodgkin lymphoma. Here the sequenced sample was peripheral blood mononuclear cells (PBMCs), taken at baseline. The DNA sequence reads TGCAGCGTTGACCTAGGAGGGAGGCTAATCTTC. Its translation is CSVDLGGRLIF.